The clone carrying this TCR beta chain was detected only once. Its matching antigen is unknown. The sample originates from a study of T cell responses to AZD1222 COVID-19 vaccine. Study-wide results and limits: Females outnumbered males among donors, who were mostly white British; clonal diversity was possibly underestimated.

The CDR3 spans 13 residues. V shed 6 bases and J 3 bases; nucleotides not matched to a gene: 5. Germline V lookup: CDR1 KGHSH, CDR2 LQKENI. Measured with immunoSEQ multiplex PCR; TCRdb has only the in-frame clones, and not every one. The sample consists of some 84,000 clones, 75% to 90% of them appearing once. The TCR sequence derives from an adult who received the AZD1222 COVID-19 vaccine. This sequence joins TRBV18 and TRBJ2-7; 7 nucleotides agree with TRBD1. Source: peripheral blood, taken 28 days after the second AZD1222 dose. CDR3 protein: CASSQDRDYEQYF. The CDR3 region has the DNA TGTGCCAGCTCTCAAGACAGGGACTACGAGCAGTACTTC.